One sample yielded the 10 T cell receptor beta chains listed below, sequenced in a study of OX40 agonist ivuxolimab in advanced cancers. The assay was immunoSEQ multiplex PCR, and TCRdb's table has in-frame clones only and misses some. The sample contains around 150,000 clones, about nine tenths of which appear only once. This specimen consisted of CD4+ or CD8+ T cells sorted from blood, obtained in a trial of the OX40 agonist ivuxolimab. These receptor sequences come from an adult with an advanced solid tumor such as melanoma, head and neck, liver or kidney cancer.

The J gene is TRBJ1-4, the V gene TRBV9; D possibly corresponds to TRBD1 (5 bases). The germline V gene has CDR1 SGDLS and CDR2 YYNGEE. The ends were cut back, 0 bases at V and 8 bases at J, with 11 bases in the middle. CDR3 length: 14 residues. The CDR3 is CASSVDRGGEKLFF. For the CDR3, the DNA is TGTGCCAGCAGCGTAGATAGGGGAGGAGAAAAACTGTTTTTT.

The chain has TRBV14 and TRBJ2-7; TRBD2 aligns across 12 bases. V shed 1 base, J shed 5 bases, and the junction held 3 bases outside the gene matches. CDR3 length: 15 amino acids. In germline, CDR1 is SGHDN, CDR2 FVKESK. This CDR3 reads CASSQALAGGDEQYF. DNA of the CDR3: TGTGCCAGCAGCCAAGCACTAGCGGGAGGCGACGAGCAGTACTTC.

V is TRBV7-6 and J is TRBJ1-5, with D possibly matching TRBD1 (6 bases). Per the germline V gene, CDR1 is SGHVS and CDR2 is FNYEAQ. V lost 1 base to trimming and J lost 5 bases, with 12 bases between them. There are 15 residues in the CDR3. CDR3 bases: TGTGCCAGCAGCTTAGTACAGGGAGCCGATCAGCCCCAGCATTTT. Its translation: CASSLVQGADQPQHF.

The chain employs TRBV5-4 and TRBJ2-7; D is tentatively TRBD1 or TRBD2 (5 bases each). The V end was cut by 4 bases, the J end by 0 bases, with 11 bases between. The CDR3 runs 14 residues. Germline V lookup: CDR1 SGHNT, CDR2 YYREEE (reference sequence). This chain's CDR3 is CASSRDRTSYEQYF. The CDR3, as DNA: TGTGCCAGCAGCCGGGACCGAACCTCCTACGAGCAGTACTTC.

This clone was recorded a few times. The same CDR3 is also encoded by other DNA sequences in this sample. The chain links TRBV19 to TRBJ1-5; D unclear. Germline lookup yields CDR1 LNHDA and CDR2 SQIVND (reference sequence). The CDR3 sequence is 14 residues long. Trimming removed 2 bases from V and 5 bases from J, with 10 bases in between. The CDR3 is CASSIRTGDQPQHF. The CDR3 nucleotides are TGTGCCAGTAGTATACGTACGGGCGATCAGCCCCAGCATTTT.

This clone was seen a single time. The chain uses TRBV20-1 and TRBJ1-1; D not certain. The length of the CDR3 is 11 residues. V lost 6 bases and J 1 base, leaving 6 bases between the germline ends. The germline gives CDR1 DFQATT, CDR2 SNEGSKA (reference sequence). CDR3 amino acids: CSAITNTEAFF. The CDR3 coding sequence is TGCAGTGCCATCACGAACACTGAAGCTTTCTTT.

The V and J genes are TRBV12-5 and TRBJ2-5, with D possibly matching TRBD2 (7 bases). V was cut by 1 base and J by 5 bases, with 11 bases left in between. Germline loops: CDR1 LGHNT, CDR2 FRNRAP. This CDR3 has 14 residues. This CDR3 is CASGLGSGGETQYF. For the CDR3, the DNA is TGTGCTAGTGGTTTGGGATCGGGGGGCGAGACCCAGTACTTC.

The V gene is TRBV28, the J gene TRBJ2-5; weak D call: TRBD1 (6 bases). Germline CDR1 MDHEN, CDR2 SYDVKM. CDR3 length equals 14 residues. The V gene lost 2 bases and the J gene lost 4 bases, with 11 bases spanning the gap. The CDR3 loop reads CASSLPGAVETQYF. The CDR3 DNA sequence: TGTGCCAGCAGTTTACCAGGGGCCGTAGAGACCCAGTACTTC.

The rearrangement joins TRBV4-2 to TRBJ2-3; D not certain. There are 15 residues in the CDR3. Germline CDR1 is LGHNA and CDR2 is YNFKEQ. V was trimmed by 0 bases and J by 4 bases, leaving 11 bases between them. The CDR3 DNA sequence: TGTGCCAGCAGCCAAGATTCGGCCCAGCCAGATACGCAGTATTTT. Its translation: CASSQDSAQPDTQYF.

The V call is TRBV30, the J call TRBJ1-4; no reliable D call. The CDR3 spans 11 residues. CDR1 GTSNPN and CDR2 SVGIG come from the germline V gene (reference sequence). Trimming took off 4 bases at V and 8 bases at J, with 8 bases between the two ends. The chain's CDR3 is CAWNTQEKLFF. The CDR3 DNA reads TGTGCCTGGAATACACAGGAAAAACTGTTTTTT.